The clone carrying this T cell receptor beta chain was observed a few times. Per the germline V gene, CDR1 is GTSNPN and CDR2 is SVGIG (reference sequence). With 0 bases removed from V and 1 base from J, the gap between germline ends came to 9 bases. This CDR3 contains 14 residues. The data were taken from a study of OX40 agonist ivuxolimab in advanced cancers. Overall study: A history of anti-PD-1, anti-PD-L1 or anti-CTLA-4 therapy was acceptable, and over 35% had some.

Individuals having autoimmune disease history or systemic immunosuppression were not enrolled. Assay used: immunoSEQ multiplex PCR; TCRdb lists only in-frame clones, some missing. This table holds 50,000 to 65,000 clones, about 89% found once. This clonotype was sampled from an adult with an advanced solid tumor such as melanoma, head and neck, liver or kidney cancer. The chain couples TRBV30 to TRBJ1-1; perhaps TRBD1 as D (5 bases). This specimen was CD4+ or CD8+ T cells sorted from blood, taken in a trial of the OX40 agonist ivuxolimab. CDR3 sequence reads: CAWSVGTGNTEAFF. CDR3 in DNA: TGTGCCTGGAGTGTAGGAACAGGGAACACTGAAGCTTTCTTT.